These 15 T cell receptor beta chains came from one sample sequenced in a study of molecular identifiers for immune sequencing clone quantification. TCRdb independently ran MiXCR on the PCR reads; one entry per CDR3 protein. The sample has 88,000 or so distinct CDR3 sequences, roughly 23% seen once. The sample comprised naive CD8+ T cells from blood, with Jurkat cell RNA spiked in. The subset is: FACS-sorted CD8+CD4-CCR7+CD45RA+ naive T cells. The receptors were gathered from a human donor in good health. Some libraries in this study had Jurkat cell RNA spiked in.

About this clonotype: One base away lies a much larger clone, so this may be a sequencing read error. The rearrangement uses TRBV9 and TRBJ1-1, with a tentative D call TRBD1 (6 bases). The CDR3 is 17 amino acids. Germline CDR1 SGDLS, CDR2 YYNGEE. The CDR3 DNA reads as TGTGCCGGCAGCACGACCTACAGGGTTATGTCGAACACTGAAGCTTTCTTT. Protein sequence: CAGSTTYRVMSNTEAFF.

This clonotype came up a few times. J is TRBJ2-2 and V is TRBV12-5; 7 bases are shared with TRBD2. V shed 7 bases, J shed 5 bases, and the junction held 13 bases outside the gene matches. Germline V gene lookup returns CDR1 LGHNT and CDR2 FRNRAP. This CDR3 region has 16 residues. The CDR3 sequence is CASAKPRERGTGELFF. The CDR3 DNA is TGTGCTAGTGCCAAACCTAGGGAGCGGGGAACCGGGGAGCTGTTTTTT.

Comments on this clonotype: Since a much larger clone is just one base distant, this may be a read error. The chain is built from TRBV5-6 and TRBJ2-5; D perhaps matches TRBD2 (5 bases). The CDR3 is 13 residues long. Germline-derived CDR1 and CDR2 are SGHDT and YYEEEE. The CDR3 coding sequence is TGTGCCAGCAGCATGGCGGGTTTTGAGACCCCGTACTTC. This encodes CASSMAGFETPYF.

This clonotype was detected ten times or more. This chain uses TRBV6-2 or TRBV6-3 with TRBJ1-2; 8 nucleotides match TRBD1. V was pared by 0 bases and J by 2 bases, with 5 bases of the junction left unmatched. Germline values: CDR1 MNHEY, CDR2 SVGEGT. This CDR3 comprises 16 residues. The CDR3 loop is CASSYSTTGENYGYTF. The CDR3 nucleotides are TGTGCCAGCAGTTACTCTACGACAGGGGAGAACTATGGCTACACCTTC.

This clonotype was counted only a few times. The chain has TRBV27 and TRBJ2-7; 8 nucleotides align to TRBD1. CDR1 and CDR2 from the germline V gene are MNHEY and SMNVEV (reference sequence). The V segment lost 6 bases and the J segment 3 bases; nucleotides outside the gene matches: 4. This CDR3 has 13 amino acids. CDR3 amino acids: CASSSGQDYEQYF. The CDR3 DNA reads TGTGCCAGCAGCTCGGGACAGGACTACGAGCAGTACTTC.

This clonotype showed up many times. V gene TRBV30 combines with J gene TRBJ2-2, with D unresolved. The CDR3 loop spans 11 amino acids. Trimming pared 3 bases from V and 5 bases from J, leaving 4 bases between. CDR1 is GTSNPN, CDR2 SVGIG, per germline (reference sequence). This CDR3 is CAWRITGELFF. CDR3 bases: TGTGCCTGGAGAATTACCGGGGAGCTGTTTTTT. Combining the CDR3 with reference TRBV30 and TRBJ2-2 gives the whole variable domain SQTIHQWPATLVQPVGSPLSLECTVEGTSNPNLYWYRQAAGRGLQLLFYSVGIGQISSEVPQNLSASRPQDRQFILSSKKLLLSDSGFYLCAWRITGELFFGEGSRLTVL.

This clonotype was picked up many times. The chain uses TRBV9 and TRBJ1-1; TRBD1 matches at 8 bases. V lost 3 bases and J lost 8; bases outside the gene matches: 12. The CDR3 runs 15 residues. Germline V gives CDR1 SGDLS, CDR2 YYNGEE. The CDR3 spells CASSETPRTGIEAFF. In DNA, the CDR3 is TGTGCCAGCAGCGAAACTCCGCGGACAGGGATAGAAGCTTTCTTT.

In this sample, this clonotype turned up many times. The V and J genes are TRBV4-2 and TRBJ2-5; D gene uncertain. This CDR3 contains 14 residues. Trimming stripped 0 bases from V and 4 bases from J, with 9 bases between. The germline V gene has CDR1 LGHNA and CDR2 YNFKEQ. CDR3 amino acids: CASSQEIGTETQYF. The CDR3, as DNA: TGTGCCAGCAGCCAAGAAATAGGCACAGAGACCCAGTACTTC.

There are many counts of this clonotype. CDR3 DNA sequence: TGTGCCAGCAGTCTCCGGGACAGCTTAACCTACGAGCAGTACTTC. Its protein is CASSLRDSLTYEQYF. This sequence joins TRBV6-2 or TRBV6-3 and TRBJ2-7; 7 bases are shared with TRBD1. This CDR3 contains 15 residues. V lost 5 bases to trimming and J lost 2 bases; unmatched junction nucleotides: 9. Germline V CDR1 and CDR2: MNHEY, SVGEGT.

This clonotype has more than one count but fewer than ten. The chain has TRBV12-3 or TRBV12-4 and TRBJ2-7; D tentatively fits TRBD1 or TRBD2 (5 bases each). The CDR3 is 11 residues long. V was trimmed by 2 bases and J by 7 bases, leaving 6 bases between them. The CDR3 region is CASSLWGEQYF. In DNA form, the CDR3 reads TGTGCCAGCAGTTTATGGGGGGAGCAGTACTTC.

Of note for this clonotype: Just one base apart from a much larger clone, this may be a read error. The conserved phenylalanine or tryptophan is not found at the CDR3 terminus, so this likely reflects a read error. The rearrangement links TRBV7-9 to TRBJ2-7, with D unclear. Germline V gene data show CDR1 as SEHNR and CDR2 as FQNEAQ (reference sequence). V lost 2 bases to trimming and J lost 7 bases, with 6 bases between them. CDR3 size: 11 residues. The CDR3 sequence is CASSLRLEQYL. The CDR3 DNA follows: TGTGCCAGCAGCTTACGTCTAGAGCAGTACCTC.

This clonotype was observed at least ten times. The J gene is TRBJ2-3, the V gene TRBV7-9; TRBD2 matches at 10 bases. J gave up 0 bases and V 4 bases, and 13 bases lay outside the gene matches. This CDR3 region has 19 residues. CDR1 and CDR2 (germline): SEHNR, FQNEAQ (reference sequence). The DNA of the CDR3 is TGTGCCAGCAGCTCCCTCCAACCTAGCGGGAGTGAAAGCACAGATACGCAGTATTTT. Its translation is CASSSLQPSGSESTDTQYF.

This clonotype was seen at least ten times. This rearrangement joins TRBV14 to TRBJ2-3, with D hard to call. Between the trimmed V and J ends, which lost 1 base and 14 bases, there was a span of 16 bases. Germline V gene data show CDR1 as SGHDN and CDR2 as FVKESK. This CDR3 contains 13 residues. This CDR3 is CASSQGRPESPYF. In nucleotides, the CDR3 is TGTGCCAGCAGCCAAGGCCGACCCGAGTCTCCGTATTTT.

Remarks on this clonotype: With a much larger clone just one base away, this may be a read error. This chain uses TRBV6-5 with TRBJ2-5; D not resolved. Deletions cut 0 bases from V and 4 bases from J, with 15 bases between. The CDR3 length is 16 residues. Germline V lookup: CDR1 MNHEY, CDR2 SVGAGI. CDR3 DNA: TGTGCCAGCAGTTACTCCCGAATAATAGAGCGAGAGACCCAGTACTTC. This codes for CASSYSRIIERETQYF.

This clonotype was counted at least ten times. The J gene is TRBJ2-3, the V gene TRBV11-2; 8 bases match TRBD1. Trimming took 4 bases from V and 4 from J; bases not matched to a gene: 7. Germline V gene data show CDR1 as SGHAT and CDR2 as FQNNGV. The CDR3 consists of 15 residues. The CDR3, as DNA: TGTGCCAGCAGCTGGGCGGACAGGGAAGCAGATACGCAGTATTTT. Translating gives CASSWADREADTQYF.